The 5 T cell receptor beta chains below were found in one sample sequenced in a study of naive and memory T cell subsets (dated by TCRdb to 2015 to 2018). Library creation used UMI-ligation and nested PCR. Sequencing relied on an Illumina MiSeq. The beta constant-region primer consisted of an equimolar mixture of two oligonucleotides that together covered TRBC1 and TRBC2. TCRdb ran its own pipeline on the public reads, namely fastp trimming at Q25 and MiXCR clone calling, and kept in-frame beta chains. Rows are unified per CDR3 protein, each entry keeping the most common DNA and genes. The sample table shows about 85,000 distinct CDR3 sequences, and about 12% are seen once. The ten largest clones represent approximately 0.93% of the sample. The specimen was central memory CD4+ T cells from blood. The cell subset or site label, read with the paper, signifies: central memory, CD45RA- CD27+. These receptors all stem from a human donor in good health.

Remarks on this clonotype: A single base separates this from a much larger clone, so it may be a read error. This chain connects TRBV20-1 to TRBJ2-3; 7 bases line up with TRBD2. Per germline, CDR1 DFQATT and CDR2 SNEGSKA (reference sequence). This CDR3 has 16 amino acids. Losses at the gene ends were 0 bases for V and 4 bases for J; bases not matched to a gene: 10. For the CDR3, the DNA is TGCAGTGCTAGAGATCCGGCGGGAGAGTGGCCAGATACGCAGTATTTT. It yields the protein CSARDPAGEWPDTQYF.

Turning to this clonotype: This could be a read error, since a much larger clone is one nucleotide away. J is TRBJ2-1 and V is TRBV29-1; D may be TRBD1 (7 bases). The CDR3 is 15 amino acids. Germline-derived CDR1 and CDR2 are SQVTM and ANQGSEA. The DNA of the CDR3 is TGCAGCGTTGAAGGTGCAGGGGGGTCCTACAATGTGCAGTTCTTC. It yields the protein CSVEGAGGSYNVQFF.

For the CDR3, the DNA is TGTGCCAGCAGCCCAGGGCCCCGTAATGAAAAACTGTTTTTT. It is translated as CASSPGPRNEKLFF. This chain uses TRBV12-3 or TRBV12-4 with TRBJ1-4; possibly TRBD1 for D (5 bases). Trimming left V 6 bases short and J 4 bases short, with 12 bases between. CDR3 length equals 14 residues.

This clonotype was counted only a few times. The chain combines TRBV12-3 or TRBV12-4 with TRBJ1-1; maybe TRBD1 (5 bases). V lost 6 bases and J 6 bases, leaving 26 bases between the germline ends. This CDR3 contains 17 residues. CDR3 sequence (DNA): TGTGCCAGCAGGCTGTCACGTAACCAGGGCATCAGGGCTGAAGCTTTCTTT. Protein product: CASRLSRNQGIRAEAFF.

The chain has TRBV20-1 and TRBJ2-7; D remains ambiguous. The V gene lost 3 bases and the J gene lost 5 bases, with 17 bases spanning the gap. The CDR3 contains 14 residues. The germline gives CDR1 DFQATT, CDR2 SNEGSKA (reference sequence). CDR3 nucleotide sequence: TGCAGTGCTAGTGTGCGCCGGTTCGAGGACGAGCAGTACTTC. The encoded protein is CSASVRRFEDEQYF.